The 7 T cell receptor beta chains reported below all come from one sample, sequenced in a study of blood T cell repertoires in COVID-19. Sequenced by immunoSEQ multiplex PCR; TCRdb stores in-frame clones only, minus some. Of around 120,000 clones in the sample, more than 75% were seen once. Sample: peripheral blood. The receptors come from a man in his forties or fifties with acute or convalescent COVID-19.

The V call is TRBV3-1 (or the pseudogene TRBV3-2), the J call TRBJ1-6; weak D call: TRBD1 (5 bases). The CDR3 is 13 residues long. Germline-derived CDR1 and CDR2 are LGHDT and YNNKEL (reference sequence). Trimming removed 2 bases from V and 9 bases from J, with 8 bases in between. The CDR3 sequence is CASSQFQGSPLHF. CDR3 sequence (DNA): TGTGCCAGCAGCCAATTTCAGGGTTCACCCCTCCACTTT.

V usage is TRBV19 and J usage is TRBJ1-1, with 10 bases that match TRBD1. The CDR3 spans 14 residues. With 6 bases clipped from V and 5 bases from J, the junction kept 6 bases outside the gene matches. Germline V CDR1 and CDR2: LNHDA, SQIVND (reference sequence). The CDR3: CASSAGTGVTEAFF. CDR3 sequence (DNA): TGTGCCAGTAGCGCCGGGACAGGGGTTACTGAAGCTTTCTTT.

The chain has TRBV7-9 and TRBJ1-3; D is ambiguous. The length of the CDR3 is 12 residues. Trimming removed 2 bases at V and 4 bases at J, with 3 bases between. The V gene's germline CDR1 is SEHNR and CDR2 FQNEAQ (reference sequence). This chain's CDR3 is CASSLLGNTIYF. CDR3 sequence (DNA): TGTGCCAGCAGCTTATTAGGAAACACCATATATTTT. Variable domain in full (rest from reference TRBV7-9 and TRBJ1-3): DTGVSQNPRHKITKRGQNVTFRCDPISEHNRLYWYRQTLGQGPEFLTYFQNEAQLEKSRLLSDRFSAERPKGSFSTLEIQRTEQGDSAMYLCASSLLGNTIYFGEGSWLTVV.

The genes are TRBV6-6 and TRBJ1-6, with no clear D. V lost 5 bases and J 2 bases, leaving 10 bases between the germline ends. Germline V CDR1 and CDR2: MNHNY, SVGAGI (reference sequence). There are 15 residues in the CDR3. The CDR3 region is CASSNRETYNSPLHF. CDR3 nucleotides: TGTGCCAGCAGTAACAGAGAAACCTATAATTCACCCCTCCACTTT.

The V and J genes are TRBV10-3 and TRBJ2-3, with D possibly TRBD2 on 6 matching bases. CDR1 is ENHRY, CDR2 SYGVKD, per germline. V dropped 2 bases and J dropped 14 bases, with 20 bases sitting between them. The CDR3 has 14 residues. CDR3 DNA: TGTGCCATCAGTGAGCCCTCGCGGGGAGAGAGAAGGTATTTT. Its protein product is CAISEPSRGERRYF.

V usage is TRBV24-1 and J usage is TRBJ2-3, with 7 nucleotides matching TRBD1. Germline V gene data show CDR1 as KGHDR and CDR2 as SFDVKD. This CDR3 is built from 16 residues. V was clipped by 2 bases and J by 0 bases; unmatched bases: 4. Here the CDR3 reads CATSDSRQGSTDTQYF. The CDR3 coding sequence is TGTGCCACCAGTGATTCCAGACAGGGAAGCACAGATACGCAGTATTTT.

This chain uses TRBV5-1 with TRBJ1-1; no clear D. The germline V and J ends were trimmed by 0 bases and 7 bases, with 13 bases remaining between them. From germline, CDR1 is SGHRS and CDR2 YFSETQ. The CDR3 totals 14 residues. The CDR3, as DNA: TGCGCCAGCAGCTTGGTGGTCAGTAAAAGTGAAGCTTTCTTT. The encoded protein is CASSLVVSKSEAFF. Together with reference TRBV5-1 and TRBJ1-1, the CDR3 gives the full variable domain: KAGVTQTPRYLIKTRGQQVTLSCSPISGHRSVSWYQQTPGQGLQFLFEYFSETQRNKGNFPGRFSGRQFSNSRSEMNVSTLELGDSALYLCASSLVVSKSEAFFGQGTRLTVV.